Presented here are 14 T cell receptor beta chains from one specimen sequenced in a study of cytomegalovirus exposure and HLA in healthy donors. Vbeta (60) and Jbeta (13) primers were used in the PCR. Sequencing used immunoSEQ multiplex PCR; TCRdb keeps in-frame clones, though not all of them. The sample consists of 100,000 to 150,000 clones, around 80% of them appearing once. Sequenced: PBMCs. The receptors were sampled from a young woman in good health and CMV-seropositive.

The rearrangement uses TRBV4-1 and TRBJ2-1; tentative D call: TRBD2 (6 bases). Germline lookup yields CDR1 MGHRA and CDR2 YSYEKL. The CDR3 is 17 amino acids. With 1 base removed from V and 3 bases from J, the gap between germline ends came to 16 bases. The CDR3 spells CASSQAPGSGLYNEQFF. CDR3 bases: TGCGCCAGCAGCCAAGCCCCCGGGAGCGGGCTCTACAATGAGCAGTTCTTC.

The V call is TRBV7-6, the J call TRBJ1-3; D may be TRBD1 (6 bases). The V gene lost 0 bases and the J gene lost 1 base, with 13 bases spanning the gap. The germline gives CDR1 SGHVS, CDR2 FNYEAQ. CDR3 length: 17 residues. CDR3 in amino acids: CASSLARDTASGNTIYF. DNA for the CDR3: TGTGCCAGCAGCTTAGCGAGGGACACAGCTTCTGGAAACACCATATATTTT. Together with reference TRBV7-6 and TRBJ1-3, the CDR3 gives the full variable domain: GAGVSQSPRYKVTKRGQDVALRCDPISGHVSLYWYRQALGQGPEFLTYFNYEAQQDKSGLPNDRFSAERPEGSISTLTIQRTEQRDSAMYRCASSLARDTASGNTIYFGEGSWLTVV.

For this clone: The sample contains more than one DNA sequence encoding this CDR3. The genes are TRBV4-1 and TRBJ1-1; 11 bases are a match to TRBD1. The CDR3 runs to 16 residues. Per the germline V gene, CDR1 is MGHRA and CDR2 is YSYEKL. V lost 1 base and J lost 4; bases outside the gene matches: 5. CDR3 in amino acids: CASSQGGTGGFTEAFF. The CDR3 nucleotides are TGCGCCAGCAGCCAAGGGGGGACAGGGGGTTTCACTGAAGCTTTCTTT.

The gene calls are TRBV7-3 and TRBJ1-1; 8 bases are shared with TRBD1. In germline, CDR1 is SGHTA, CDR2 FQGTGA. Unmatched junction bases numbered 10, after V lost 5 bases and J lost 11 bases. The CDR3 is made up of 13 amino acids. This CDR3 reads CASSASGGELAFF. The DNA of the CDR3 is TGTGCCAGCAGCGCATCAGGGGGCGAGTTGGCTTTCTTT.

The rearrangement joins TRBV9 to TRBJ2-3, with D possibly being TRBD2 (7 bases). The CDR3 is made up of 15 amino acids. CDR1 and CDR2 from the germline V gene are SGDLS and YYNGEE. V lost 0 bases and J 5 bases, leaving 13 bases between the germline ends. The CDR3: CASSVDGGPVDTQYF. The CDR3 DNA is TGTGCCAGCAGCGTAGACGGGGGGCCGGTAGATACGCAGTATTTT. Filled out from reference TRBV9 and TRBJ2-3, the complete variable domain reads DSGVTQTPKHLITATGQRVTLRCSPRSGDLSVYWYQQSLDQGLQFLIQYYNGEERAKGNILERFSAQQFPDLHSELNLSSLELGDSALYFCASSVDGGPVDTQYFGPGTRLTVL.

This chain links TRBV6-5 with TRBJ1-4; 7 bases are shared with TRBD1. The CDR3 has 12 amino acids. V lost 5 bases and J lost 8; bases outside the gene matches: 2. CDR1 is MNHEY and CDR2 is SVGAGI in the germline V gene. The CDR3 region has the DNA TGTGCCAGCAGTCGGGACAGAGAAAAACTGTTTTTT. Protein: CASSRDREKLFF.

The chain combines TRBV29-1 with TRBJ1-1; no definite D call. This CDR3 comprises 12 residues. Germline lookup yields CDR1 SQVTM and CDR2 ANQGSEA. V lost 4 bases to trimming and J lost 5 bases, with 11 bases between them. CDR3 coding DNA: TGCAGCGTTGTCTTAGGGAGAACTGAAGCTTTCTTT. Its protein is CSVVLGRTEAFF.

The chain carries TRBV13 and TRBJ1-2; tentatively, D is TRBD1 (5 bases). The CDR3 is 14 amino acids. Per the germline V gene, CDR1 is PRHDT and CDR2 is FYEKMQ (reference sequence). V was pared by 5 bases and J by 6 bases, with 16 bases between. CDR3 DNA sequence: TGTGCCAGCAGCCTCCCGGGCAGGGTGGATGGCTACACCTTC. Amino acid sequence: CASSLPGRVDGYTF.

This clone was counted a single time. This chain connects TRBV27 to TRBJ1-5; possibly TRBD1 for D (6 bases). CDR1 and CDR2 (germline): MNHEY, SMNVEV (reference sequence). Trimming pared 6 bases from V and 3 bases from J, leaving 15 bases between. The CDR3 spans 15 residues. CDR3 amino acids: CASSPEAGVNQPQHF. The CDR3 coding sequence is TGTGCCAGCAGCCCCGAGGCAGGGGTCAATCAGCCCCAGCATTTT.

The rearrangement joins TRBV6-5 to TRBJ1-1; 9 nucleotides match TRBD1. Germline V gene data show CDR1 as MNHEY and CDR2 as SVGAGI. This CDR3 is 16 amino acids long. V trimming: 4 bases; J trimming: 4 bases; junction bases outside the gene matches: 10. The CDR3 reads CASSFTGGNLGTEAFF. In DNA, the CDR3 is TGTGCCAGCAGTTTTACAGGGGGCAACTTGGGCACTGAAGCTTTCTTT.

This chain links TRBV25-1 with TRBJ1-5; the D is unclear. Germline V gene lookup returns CDR1 MGHDK and CDR2 SYGVNS. V was trimmed by 6 bases and J by 3 bases, leaving 12 bases between them. The CDR3 length is 14 residues. Here the CDR3 reads CASRQSGNNQPQHF. As DNA, the CDR3 is TGTGCCAGCAGGCAGTCGGGGAACAATCAGCCCCAGCATTTT.

This sequence joins TRBV12-5 and TRBJ1-4, with 7 nucleotides matching TRBD1. The CDR3 is 15 amino acids. The ends lost 0 bases at V and 7 bases at J; junction bases unmatched: 5. The germline V gene has CDR1 LGHNT and CDR2 FRNRAP. The DNA of the CDR3 is TGTGCTAGTGGTTTGGTACTAGAGGGGGCTGAAAAACTGTTTTTT. Translation gives CASGLVLEGAEKLFF.

The J gene is TRBJ1-2, the V gene TRBV11-2; 9 bases are shared with TRBD1. J lost 1 base, V lost 1 base, and 4 bases had no gene match. This CDR3 has 16 amino acids. Per germline, CDR1 SGHAT and CDR2 FQNNGV. CDR3 region: CASSLGTGASNYGYTF. The DNA for the CDR3 is TGTGCCAGCAGCTTAGGGACAGGGGCAAGTAACTATGGCTACACCTTC.

Remarks on this clone: Mismatch with germline at one junction end may stem from a read error. The chain uses TRBV7-9 and TRBJ2-7, with TRBD1 matching 8 bases. Germline V gene data show CDR1 as SEHNR and CDR2 as FQNEAQ (reference sequence). The length of the CDR3 is 14 residues. In nucleotides, the CDR3 is TGTTCCAGCAGATCAGGGGGCGCCTCCTACGAGCAGTACTTC. As protein: CSSRSGGASYEQYF. Variable domain in full (rest from reference TRBV7-9 and TRBJ2-7): DTGVSQNPRHKITKRGQNVTFRCDPISEHNRLYWYRQTLGQGPEFLTYFQNEAQLEKSRLLSDRFSAERPKGSFSTLEIQRTEQGDSAMYLCSSRSGGASYEQYFGPGTRLTVT.